These 5 T cell receptor beta chains came from one sample sequenced in a study of blood T cell repertoires in COVID-19. Assay used: immunoSEQ multiplex PCR; TCRdb lists only in-frame clones, some missing. The table has about 180,000 clones, approximately 86% seen once. The material sequenced was peripheral blood. These receptors originate from a woman older than 75 with acute or convalescent COVID-19.

The genes are TRBV19 and TRBJ1-2, with 8 positions matching TRBD1. This CDR3 region has 15 residues. CDR1 and CDR2 from the germline V gene are LNHDA and SQIVND (reference sequence). The ends lost 5 bases at V and 2 bases at J; junction bases unmatched: 7. Here the CDR3 reads CASSLGTGENYGYTF. In nucleotides, the CDR3 is TGTGCCAGTAGTCTCGGGACAGGCGAGAACTATGGCTACACCTTC. The full variable domain, completed using reference TRBV19 and TRBJ1-2, is DGGITQSPKYLFRKEGQNVTLSCEQNLNHDAMYWYRQDPGQGLRLIYYSQIVNDFQKGDIAEGYSVSREKKESFPLTVTSAQKNPTAFYLCASSLGTGENYGYTFGSGTRLTVV.

The chain uses TRBV7-2 and TRBJ1-5, with D perhaps matching TRBD1 (5 bases). Trimming cost V 5 bases and J 2 bases, with 10 bases left between them. CDR1 and CDR2 from the germline V gene are SGHTA and FQGNSA. The length of the CDR3 is 14 residues. CDR3 sequence: CASSPDSGNQPQHF. Here the CDR3 DNA reads TGTGCCAGCAGCCCTGACAGCGGCAATCAGCCCCAGCATTTT.

The gene calls are TRBV5-6 and TRBJ2-3; TRBD1 might be the D (5 bases). V lost 0 bases, J lost 5 bases, and 7 bases lay in between. The CDR3 covers 13 residues. Per the germline V gene, CDR1 is SGHDT and CDR2 is YYEEEE. The CDR3 protein is CASSLARVDTQYF. The CDR3 DNA is TGTGCCAGCAGCTTGGCCAGGGTAGATACGCAGTATTTT.

The chain couples TRBV3-1 (or the pseudogene TRBV3-2) to TRBJ2-3, with D possibly matching TRBD2 (7 bases). The length of the CDR3 is 16 residues. V lost 7 bases and J lost 0, with 17 bases in between. The germline V gene has CDR1 LGHDT and CDR2 YNNKEL (reference sequence). In DNA, the CDR3 is TGTGCCAGCACCCGGGGGTGGGGGGGCAGCACAGATACGCAGTATTTT. Amino acids: CASTRGWGGSTDTQYF.

V and J are TRBV7-2 and TRBJ2-7; D is unclear. Germline V gene sequence: CDR1 SGHTA, CDR2 FQGNSA. The CDR3 totals 13 residues. Trimming shortened V by 5 bases and J by 3 bases, and 11 bases separated the two germline ends. The CDR3 DNA reads as TGTGCCAGCAGCCGACCCCCGGGCTACGAGCAGTACTTC. Residues: CASSRPPGYEQYF.